This entry lists 27 T cell receptor beta chains sequenced from one sample in a study of Ad26.COV2.S vaccination and SARS-CoV-2 variants. Only in-frame clones appear in the TCRdb table, and some are missing; sequencing was by immunoSEQ multiplex PCR. Here the sample spans over 300,000 clones, 83% being singletons. The treatment is: 15 to 20 received Ad26.COV2.S at low or high dose, single or two shots; 5 received placebo; per-sample allocation not given. Each sample was drawn 63 days after the first injection (of vaccine or placebo). Sequencing used peripheral blood, obtained in a trial of Ad26.COV2.S vaccine versus placebo. The source of these receptors is a person between 18 and 65 years old who received the Ad26.COV2.S COVID-19 vaccine or a placebo.

V usage is TRBV5-1 and J usage is TRBJ1-1; 7 bases agree with TRBD1. The V segment lost 2 bases and the J segment 3 bases; nucleotides outside the gene matches: 4. The CDR3 has 14 amino acids. Germline CDR1 SGHRS, CDR2 YFSETQ. The CDR3, as DNA: TGCGCCAGCAGCTTTCCGGGACAGCACACTGAAGCTTTCTTT. This encodes CASSFPGQHTEAFF.

This clone was detected once. The chain links TRBV5-1 to TRBJ1-1; no reliable D call. Trimming left V 0 bases short and J 4 bases short, with 10 bases between. The CDR3 sequence is 14 residues long. Germline assignment: CDR1 SGHRS and CDR2 YFSETQ. The CDR3 nucleotides are TGCGCCAGCAGCTTGGTCCAGGCTGGCACTGAAGCTTTCTTT. This gives the protein CASSLVQAGTEAFF.

The chain joins TRBV7-2 to TRBJ1-2; tentatively, D is TRBD1 (6 bases). V was shortened by 5 bases and J by 4 bases, with 14 bases between the two germline ends. CDR1 and CDR2 (germline): SGHTA, FQGNSA. The CDR3 is 14 amino acids. The CDR3 sequence is CASSLRTVGYGYTF. CDR3 nucleotides: TGTGCCAGCAGCCTTAGGACAGTAGGCTATGGCTACACCTTC.

This clone was picked up one time. This chain joins TRBV27 and TRBJ2-7; D might be TRBD1 (6 bases). V was pared by 6 bases and J by 2 bases, with 8 bases between. The V gene's germline CDR1 is MNHEY and CDR2 SMNVEV (reference sequence). The length of the CDR3 is 12 residues. CDR3 in amino acids: CASRDRPYEQYF. Written as DNA, the CDR3 is TGTGCCAGCAGGGACAGACCCTACGAGCAGTACTTC.

The V gene is TRBV15, the J gene TRBJ1-2, with 7 bases fitting TRBD1. There are 15 residues in the CDR3. The germline V gene encodes CDR1 LNHNV and CDR2 YYDKDF (reference sequence). With V trimmed by 5 bases and J by 5 bases, 11 bases remained unmatched. CDR3 amino acids: CATSPQTGIGYGYTF. Here the CDR3 DNA reads TGTGCCACCAGCCCCCAGACAGGGATCGGGTATGGCTACACCTTC.

This clone was detected once. The CDR3 DNA is TGTGCCAGCAGACAGGGGGATTCTTATCAGCCCCAGCATTTT. Its translation: CASRQGDSYQPQHF. The chain couples TRBV28 to TRBJ1-5, with 8 bases fitting TRBD1. With 6 bases clipped from V and 5 bases from J, the junction kept 6 bases outside the gene matches. The CDR3 has 14 residues. Per germline, CDR1 MDHEN and CDR2 SYDVKM.

V usage is TRBV5-1 and J usage is TRBJ1-1; D not resolved. Trimming shortened V by 3 bases and J by 4 bases, and 7 bases separated the two germline ends. CDR1 and CDR2 from the germline V gene are SGHRS and YFSETQ. The CDR3 sequence is 12 residues long. CDR3 sequence: CASSWDGTEAFF. As DNA, the CDR3 is TGCGCCAGCAGCTGGGATGGCACTGAAGCTTTCTTT.

The rearrangement joins TRBV5-1 to TRBJ1-2; D is ambiguous. The CDR3 is made up of 14 amino acids. V was clipped by 4 bases and J by 5 bases, with 15 bases between them. The germline gives CDR1 SGHRS, CDR2 YFSETQ. The CDR3 bases are TGCGCCAGCAGCACATCCGGGTCCTTGTATGGCTACACCTTC. This codes for CASSTSGSLYGYTF.

The chain joins TRBV19 to TRBJ1-1; D ambiguous. The CDR3 has 15 amino acids. The V gene's germline CDR1 is LNHDA and CDR2 SQIVND (reference sequence). With 3 bases removed from V and 0 bases from J, the gap between germline ends came to 11 bases. In DNA form, the CDR3 reads TGTGCCAGTAGTATGAGCAGTAGGATGAACACTGAAGCTTTCTTT. Protein product: CASSMSSRMNTEAFF.

V usage is TRBV25-1 and J usage is TRBJ2-7; D possibly corresponds to TRBD1 (5 bases). Germline V gives CDR1 MGHDK, CDR2 SYGVNS. Deletions cut 3 bases from V and 2 bases from J, with 11 bases between. CDR3 length equals 14 residues. As DNA, the CDR3 is TGTGCCAGCAGTGAGGGGCAGGGCACCTACGAGCAGTACTTC. Protein product: CASSEGQGTYEQYF.

V and J are TRBV5-4 and TRBJ2-3; possible D gene TRBD2, 5 bases. CDR1 and CDR2 from the germline V gene are SGHNT and YYREEE (reference sequence). Between the trimmed V and J ends, which lost 4 bases and 6 bases, there was a span of 12 bases. CDR3 size: 13 residues. This CDR3 is CASSPRVGDTQYF. The CDR3 DNA reads TGTGCCAGCAGCCCGCGGGTGGGCGATACGCAGTATTTT.

To note about this clone: The sample has other DNA sequences that encode this CDR3 too. The gene calls are TRBV19 and TRBJ1-2, with TRBD1 as a possible D gene (5 bases). V gave up 7 bases and J gave up 2 bases, with 14 bases separating them. Germline CDR1 LNHDA, CDR2 SQIVND (reference sequence). The CDR3 runs to 14 residues. CDR3 protein: CASTPGGGNYGYTF. CDR3 bases: TGTGCCAGTACCCCCGGGGGGGGAAACTATGGCTACACCTTC.

This clone showed up just a few times. V gene TRBV18 combines with J gene TRBJ2-7; possible D gene TRBD1, 6 bases. Trimming removed 3 bases from V and 6 bases from J, with 9 bases in between. This CDR3 is 12 amino acids long. CDR1 is KGHSH, CDR2 LQKENI, per germline. The CDR3 nucleotides are TGTGCCAGCTCACCGCAGGGGCGCGAGCAGTACTTC. Protein: CASSPQGREQYF.

In this sample, this clone turned up once. V and J are TRBV4-3 and TRBJ1-5, with a weak D call TRBD1 (5 bases). With 0 bases removed from V and 1 base from J, the gap between germline ends came to 13 bases. Germline-derived CDR1 and CDR2 are LGHNA and YSLEER. The CDR3 extends over 17 amino acids. The CDR3 region is CASSQDPGGKSNQPQHF. CDR3 bases: TGCGCCAGCAGCCAAGACCCGGGGGGGAAGAGCAATCAGCCCCAGCATTTT.

The chain links TRBV21-1 to TRBJ1-3. TRBV21-1 has pseudogene status. CDR3 length: 17 amino acids. The CDR3 region is CASSKRAQSREGNTIYF. The CDR3 DNA reads as TGTGCCAGCAGCAAACGGGCTCAGAGTCGAGAAGGAAACACCATATATTTT.

This chain links TRBV18 with TRBJ1-1; no reliable D call. This CDR3 is 11 amino acids long. V gave up 9 bases and J gave up 6 bases, with 11 bases separating them. Per germline, CDR1 KGHSH and CDR2 LQKENI. CDR3 region: CASAVQAEAFF. In DNA form, the CDR3 reads TGTGCCAGTGCGGTCCAAGCTGAAGCTTTCTTT.

This clone was detected only once. The chain uses TRBV10-1 and TRBJ2-7; a weak D match, TRBD2 (5 bases). The CDR3 has 16 amino acids. Germline assignment: CDR1 WNHNN and CDR2 SYGVQD (reference sequence). The V end lost 2 bases, the J end lost 3 bases, and 17 bases lay between the germline ends. The CDR3 nucleotides are TGCGCCAGCAGTGAGAGGGCTCGGGGATCGGTCTACGAGCAGTACTTC. This gives the protein CASSERARGSVYEQYF.

This clone showed up just a few times. V usage is TRBV12-3 or TRBV12-4 and J usage is TRBJ2-5; unclear D gene. V was shortened by 0 bases and J by 5 bases, with 4 bases between the two germline ends. The CDR3 sequence is 12 residues long. The CDR3 DNA sequence: TGTGCCAGCAGTTTAGCTTCCGAGACCCAGTACTTC. Amino acid sequence: CASSLASETQYF.

Details on this clone: Germline is not matched at one junction end, which may reflect a read error. The CDR3 coding sequence is TGTGCCAGCAGCTCTGAGATGAATTTT. Protein sequence: CASSSEMNF. V and J are TRBV7-9 and TRBJ2-3, with D uncertain. The CDR3 covers 9 residues. Germline assignment: CDR1 SEHNR and CDR2 FQNEAQ (reference sequence).

The chain carries TRBV24-1 and TRBJ1-5, with no clear D. V lost 3 bases to trimming and J lost 3 bases, with 8 bases between them. This CDR3 has 14 amino acids. Germline CDR1 reads KGHDR; CDR2 reads SFDVKD. The CDR3 sequence: CATSDRAVNQPQHF. CDR3 bases: TGTGCCACCAGTGATAGGGCAGTCAATCAGCCCCAGCATTTT.

The chain links TRBV4-3 to TRBJ1-5, with D maybe TRBD1 (5 bases). Trimming pared 4 bases from V and 1 base from J, leaving 11 bases between. Germline V CDR1 and CDR2: LGHNA, YSLEER. CDR3 length: 15 amino acids. The CDR3 sequence: CASSLSWGSNQPQHF. CDR3 sequence (DNA): TGCGCCAGCAGCCTGAGCTGGGGGAGCAATCAGCCCCAGCATTTT.

The CDR3 sequence is CASSSRGTDSGANVLTF. CDR3 sequence (DNA): TGTGCCAGCAGCTCCCGGGGGACGGACTCTGGGGCCAACGTCCTGACTTTC. V gene TRBV7-3 combines with J gene TRBJ2-6; perhaps TRBD2 as D (6 bases). From germline, CDR1 is SGHTA and CDR2 FQGTGA. The CDR3 runs 17 residues. The ends were cut back, 4 bases at V and 0 bases at J, with 13 bases in the middle.

The rearrangement uses TRBV29-1 and TRBJ1-2; a possible D gene is TRBD1 (5 bases). Trimming took off 4 bases at V and 7 bases at J, with 13 bases between the two ends. Germline CDR1 is SQVTM and CDR2 is ANQGSEA. CDR3 length: 12 amino acids. The CDR3 nucleotides are TGCAGCGTTGTCGAAGGGGCCGGTGGCTACACCTTC. Residues: CSVVEGAGGYTF.

The chain recombines TRBV7-3 with TRBJ2-1, with D possibly matching TRBD2 (6 bases). CDR1 and CDR2 (germline): SGHTA, FQGTGA. V was pared by 8 bases and J by 4 bases, with 15 bases between. This CDR3 comprises 14 residues. CDR3 nucleotides: TGTGCCAGCTCTAGCGACCCTGCGTACAATGAGCAGTTCTTC. This translates into CASSSDPAYNEQFF.

The chain has TRBV5-6 and TRBJ2-5; D is unresolved. In germline, CDR1 is SGHDT, CDR2 YYEEEE. CDR3 length: 13 amino acids. The V gene lost 4 bases and the J gene lost 5 bases, with 12 bases spanning the gap. The CDR3 nucleotides read TGTGCCAGCAGCAACTACGACCGGGAGACCCAGTACTTC. Translated, it gives CASSNYDRETQYF.

The V gene is TRBV27, the J gene TRBJ2-3; D is unresolved. Trimming removed 5 bases at V and 5 bases at J, with 8 bases between. CDR1 and CDR2 (germline): MNHEY, SMNVEV (reference sequence). This CDR3 has 12 residues. The CDR3 coding sequence is TGTGCCAGCAGTCTATTTGGAGATACGCAGTATTTT. It encodes CASSLFGDTQYF.

This rearrangement joins TRBV6-5 to TRBJ1-1; 7 positions match TRBD1. Germline loops: CDR1 MNHEY, CDR2 SVGAGI. V was clipped by 6 bases and J by 9 bases; unmatched bases: 7. This CDR3 spans 12 amino acids. The CDR3 DNA sequence: TGTGCCAGCAGCACCGGACAGGTTAAAGCTTTCTTT. Protein: CASSTGQVKAFF.